These T cell receptor beta chains were read from a single sample in a study of identical twins. TCRdb passed the 5' RACE reads through MiXCR, listing each CDR3 protein once. The repertoire has about 220,000 distinct CDR3 sequences, approximately 7.1% of them found once; the top ten carry more than 12%. These same data were also listed under a study on T cells expressing NK-cell markers.

Sequenced material: CD8+ T cells sorted from blood. The receptors derive from a woman aged 18-29 years in good health. The CDR3 runs from the conserved cysteine through the conserved F or W. The D gene is left open where the match is weak. The size field is filled for only some rows; it gives once, few, many or a size class.

J,V,D,length,size,DNA,CDR3
TRBJ2-7,TRBV27,TRBD2,16,-,TGTGCCAGCAGTTTGCTGCTAGCGGGGGGGTTGAACGAGCAGTACTTC,CASSLLLAGGLNEQYF
TRBJ2-5,TRBV4-3,-,13,many,TGCGCCAGCAGCCAAGATAGACGGGAGACCCAGTACTTC,CASSQDRRETQYF
TRBJ2-6,TRBV3-1,-,15,few,TGTGCCAGCAGCCAGATGGGGGACGGGGCCAACGTCCTGACTTTC,CASSQMGDGANVLTF
TRBJ2-5,TRBV6-5,-,15,-,TGTGCCAGCAGTTCTCCTGCCACGGCGCAAGAGACCCAGTACTTC,CASSSPATAQETQYF
TRBJ2-7,TRBV5-1,TRBD1,14,few,TGCGCCAGCAGCATGACAGGGGAAGCCTACGAGCAGTACTTC,CASSMTGEAYEQYF
TRBJ2-7,TRBV9,TRBD2,15,-,TGTGCCAGCAGCCCCAATAGCGGGGGCTCCTACGAGCAGTACTTC,CASSPNSGGSYEQYF
TRBJ2-3,TRBV3-1,-,18,few,TGTGCCAGCAGCCAGAATCCAAATCGGGGAGTGGGAGAAGATACGCAGTATTTT,CASSQNPNRGVGEDTQYF
TRBJ2-7,TRBV12-3/TRBV12-4,TRBD1,14,many,TGTGCCAGCAGCTTGTGGGACAGGGGGCACGAGCAGTACTTC,CASSLWDRGHEQYF
TRBJ2-4,TRBV7-6,TRBD1,18,-,TGTGCCAGCAGCTTAGCAGGGAGACAGGGCCTCGCCAAAAACATTCAGTACTTC,CASSLAGRQGLAKNIQYF
TRBJ1-2,TRBV25-1,-,15,many,TGTGCCAGCAGCCCGCCGGGGGGGCTCTACTATGGCTACACCTTC,CASSPPGGLYYGYTF
TRBJ1-1,TRBV29-1,TRBD1,10,many,TGCAGCGTCACAGGGGTTGCCGCTTTCTTT,CSVTGVAAFF
TRBJ1-1,TRBV29-1,-,13,few,TGCAGCGTTGTAGCGGGCAGAAACACTGAAGCTTTCTTT,CSVVAGRNTEAFF
TRBJ2-7,TRBV20-1,TRBD2,14,-,TGCAGTGCCAAGCCTAGCGGGGGGTTCTACGAGCAGTACTTC,CSAKPSGGFYEQYF
TRBJ2-1,TRBV7-6,TRBD2,17,-,TGTGCCAGCAGCTCCGGTAGCGGGTCGAACCCATACAATGAGCAGTTCTTC,CASSSGSGSNPYNEQFF
TRBJ2-7,TRBV12-3/TRBV12-4,TRBD2,17,-,TGTGCCAGCAGTTTTTCTTCGGGGCAGGGAGGGTCCTACGAGCAGTACTTC,CASSFSSGQGGSYEQYF
TRBJ1-2,TRBV12-3/TRBV12-4,-,13,few,TGTGCCAGCAGTTATCCGGACAGCTATGGCTACACCTTC,CASSYPDSYGYTF
TRBJ1-1,TRBV18,-,14,few,TGTGCCAGCTCAGCTTCCGAATTCAGCGCTGAAGCTTTCTTT,CASSASEFSAEAFF
TRBJ2-1,TRBV12-5,TRBD2,16,many,TGTGCTAGTGGTGAATCAGCGGGGGCGCCATCCAATGAGCAGTTCTTC,CASGESAGAPSNEQFF
TRBJ2-3,TRBV7-9,TRBD2,15,many,TGTGCCAGCAGTTCTCCCGGGACTACCCTAGATACGCAGTATTTT,CASSSPGTTLDTQYF
TRBJ2-1,TRBV14,TRBD2,15,few,TGTGCCAGCAGCCCCTTAATGGGCCGGGAGGATGAGCAGTTCTTC,CASSPLMGREDEQFF
TRBJ2-2,TRBV3-1,-,14,many,TGTGCCAGCAGCCAAGTCGGGAACACCGGGGAGCTGTTTTTT,CASSQVGNTGELFF
TRBJ2-7,TRBV20-1,TRBD2,15,-,TGCAGTGCTCGTACGATAGCGGGAGACTCCTACGAGCAGTACTTC,CSARTIAGDSYEQYF
TRBJ1-5,TRBV19,-,15,-,TGTGCCAGTAGTATAGTGTCCGGTGGCAATCAGCCCCAGCATTTT,CASSIVSGGNQPQHF
TRBJ2-5,TRBV20-1,TRBD2,16,many,TGCAGTGCCCCCGGGACTAGCGACTTCCTCCAAGAGACCCAGTACTTC,CSAPGTSDFLQETQYF
TRBJ2-5,TRBV27,TRBD2,16,few,TGTGCCAGCAGCGACTTTAGCGGGAGGGCAGGAGAGACCCAGTACTTC,CASSDFSGRAGETQYF
TRBJ1-2,TRBV20-1,-,12,few,TGCAGTGCTAGAGACAGGGACTATGGCTACACCTTC,CSARDRDYGYTF
TRBJ2-1,TRBV9,TRBD2,14,few,TGTGCCAGCAGCCAAGGACTAGCGGGGGGCCCGGGGTTCTTC,CASSQGLAGGPGFF
TRBJ2-2,TRBV6-5,-,15,few,TGTGCCAGCAGTTCCCACGGACTTAACACCGGGGAGCTGTTTTTT,CASSSHGLNTGELFF
TRBJ2-7,TRBV20-1,-,14,few,TGCAGTGCTAGAGATAAGGGGGTTGCCTACGAGCAGTACTTC,CSARDKGVAYEQYF
TRBJ1-2,TRBV5-6,-,15,few,TGTGCCAGCAGCTTGGCCAAAGGGAACTACTATGGCTACACCTTC,CASSLAKGNYYGYTF
TRBJ2-7,TRBV7-8,-,15,few,TGTGCCAGCAGCTTAGGGCGTGGTAGCTCCTACGAGCAGTACTTC,CASSLGRGSSYEQYF
TRBJ2-7,TRBV6-5,-,15,-,TGTGCCAGCAGTCCCTCGCGGGGAGACTCCTACGAGCAGTACTTC,CASSPSRGDSYEQYF
TRBJ2-2,TRBV14,-,12,many,TGTGCCAGCAGCCAATTCGCCGGGGAGCTGTTTTTT,CASSQFAGELFF
TRBJ1-1,TRBV12-3/TRBV12-4,-,14,many,TGTGCCAGCAGTTTGGGGGGAAAGGGCACTGAAGCTTTCTTT,CASSLGGKGTEAFF
TRBJ1-1,TRBV6-1,-,14,few,TGTGCCAGCAGGATATCGGAGGTGAACACTGAAGCTTTCTTT,CASRISEVNTEAFF
TRBJ2-1,TRBV9,-,14,many,TGTGCCAGCAGCGTAGATTTGGGGAACAATGAGCAGTTCTTC,CASSVDLGNNEQFF
TRBJ2-1,TRBV13,TRBD2,15,-,TGTGCCAGCAGCGGAGGGACTAGCCGCGGCAATGAGCAGTTCTTC,CASSGGTSRGNEQFF
TRBJ1-2,TRBV27,TRBD1,17,-,TGTGCCAGCAGTTTATCGACGCAGGCAGGGGGCCTCTATGGCTACACCTTC,CASSLSTQAGGLYGYTF
TRBJ1-2,TRBV6-1,TRBD1,13,-,TGTGCCAGCACGAAAGGGACAGCTAATGGCTACACCTTC,CASTKGTANGYTF
TRBJ2-1,TRBV7-2,-,15,-,TGTGCCAGCAGCCCAGAACTAGAACCCTACAATGAGCAGTTCTTC,CASSPELEPYNEQFF
TRBJ2-1,TRBV7-3,TRBD2,16,few,TGTGCCAGCAGCTTAAGTTTGCGGGGGGGTAACAATGAGCAGTTCTTC,CASSLSLRGGNNEQFF
TRBJ2-1,TRBV12-3/TRBV12-4,TRBD2,16,-,TGTGCCAGCAGTCATACTAGCGGGAGGGCCGGGGATGAGCAGTTCTTC,CASSHTSGRAGDEQFF
TRBJ2-2,TRBV3-1,-,16,many,TGTGCCAGCAGCCCCCTCGGGAAACCCCGGGGCGGGGAGCTGTTTTTT,CASSPLGKPRGGELFF
TRBJ2-7,TRBV29-1,TRBD2,13,many,TGCAGCGTTGAAGGGGCTAGCGGGATCGAGCAGTACTTC,CSVEGASGIEQYF
TRBJ2-2,TRBV6-6,-,11,many,TGTGCCAGCAGCAAGACCGGGGAGCTGTTTTTT,CASSKTGELFF
TRBJ1-1,TRBV12-3/TRBV12-4,-,11,-,TGTGCCAGCAGTTCGGCGGGTGAAGCTTTCTTT,CASSSAGEAFF
TRBJ1-4,TRBV6-5,-,14,few,TGTGCCAGCAGTTTTTCAGGGGAGGGAGAAAAACTGTTTTTT,CASSFSGEGEKLFF
TRBJ2-1,TRBV3-1,-,17,-,TGTGCCACCTCCAAGCAGGTCCCGGGGACGCCTGGTAGTGAGCAGTTCTTC,CATSKQVPGTPGSEQFF
TRBJ2-5,TRBV5-1,-,17,-,TGCGCCAGCAGCACTCCAAAGGGGGCTAGCGGGCAAGAGACCCAGTACTTC,CASSTPKGASGQETQYF
TRBJ2-3,TRBV6-1,TRBD2,14,few,TGTGCCAGTAGCGGGGGGCTAGGGGGTCCTACGCAGTATTTT,CASSGGLGGPTQYF
TRBJ2-2,TRBV7-3,-,15,many,TGTGCCAGCAGCTTACCGGGACATAACACCGGGGAGCTGTTTTTT,CASSLPGHNTGELFF